This T cell receptor beta chain was sequenced during a study of T cells after yellow fever vaccination. Study-wide results and limits: Peaking faster, on day 5 versus 15, the secondary response was nonetheless weaker.

In its sample, this clonotype was seen a few times. Its target is unknown. Germline values: CDR1 SGDLS, CDR2 YYNGEE. V was pared by 2 bases and J by 4 bases, with 0 bases of the junction left unmatched. CDR3 length: 14 amino acids. Generation of TCR cDNA used 5'RACE template switching (which added a universal primer site and UMIs). One entry per CDR3 protein, called by TCRdb with MiXCR from the 5' RACE reads. The table shows about 170,000 distinct CDR3 sequences, with 11% occurring only once. The TCR originated in a man between 18 and 35 years old who received the YFV17D yellow fever vaccine. The specimen was CD8+ T cells sorted from PBMCs, collected 15 days after the yellow fever booster vaccination. The chain links TRBV9 to TRBJ1-5, with 10 bases lining up with TRBD1. DNA for the CDR3: TGTGCCAGCAGCGTGGGACAGGGGAATCAGCCCCAGCATTTT. This sequence encodes CASSVGQGNQPQHF.